The source of this T cell receptor beta chain is a study of blood T cell repertoires in COVID-19. In the study overall: Sources were T cells, B-cell-depleted T cells, or PBMCs; the material itself was cDNA or gDNA.

TCRdb's table, derived via immunoSEQ multiplex PCR, lists solely in-frame clones and lacks some. The sample shows 200,000 to 250,000 clones, about 81% of them seen only once. Enrolment of Seattle patients took place during active infection, and they were followed longitudinally. Trimming stripped 3 bases from V and 6 bases from J, with 21 bases between. CDR3 length: 16 residues. Germline V gene lookup returns CDR1 MNHEY and CDR2 SVGEGT. This clone has a single count. Sequences were obtained from peripheral blood. This receptor was identified in an elderly woman with COVID-19, enrolled during active disease. This sequence joins TRBV6-2 or TRBV6-3 and TRBJ2-7; D is perhaps TRBD1 (5 bases). This CDR3 is CASSYPTRGSFGEQYF. The CDR3 DNA is TGTGCCAGCAGTTATCCGACAAGGGGAAGTTTCGGCGAGCAGTACTTC.